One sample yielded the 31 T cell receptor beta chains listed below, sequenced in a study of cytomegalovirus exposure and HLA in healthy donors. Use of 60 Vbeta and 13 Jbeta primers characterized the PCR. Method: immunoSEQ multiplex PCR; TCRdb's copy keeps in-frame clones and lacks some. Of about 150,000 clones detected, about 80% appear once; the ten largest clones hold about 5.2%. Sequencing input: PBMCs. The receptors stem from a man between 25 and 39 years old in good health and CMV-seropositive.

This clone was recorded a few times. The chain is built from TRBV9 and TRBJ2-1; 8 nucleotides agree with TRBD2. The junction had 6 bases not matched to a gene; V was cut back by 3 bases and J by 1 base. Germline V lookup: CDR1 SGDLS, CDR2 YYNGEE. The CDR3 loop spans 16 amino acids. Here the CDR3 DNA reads TGTGCCAGCAGCGCAATAGCGGGGAAATCCTACAATGAGCAGTTCTTC. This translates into CASSAIAGKSYNEQFF.

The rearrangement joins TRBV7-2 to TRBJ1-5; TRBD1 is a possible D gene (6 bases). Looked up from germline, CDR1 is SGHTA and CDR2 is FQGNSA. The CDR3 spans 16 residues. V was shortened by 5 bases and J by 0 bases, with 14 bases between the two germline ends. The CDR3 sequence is CASSPRTDDSNQPQHF. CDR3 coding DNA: TGTGCCAGCAGCCCCCGGACAGATGATAGCAATCAGCCCCAGCATTTT.

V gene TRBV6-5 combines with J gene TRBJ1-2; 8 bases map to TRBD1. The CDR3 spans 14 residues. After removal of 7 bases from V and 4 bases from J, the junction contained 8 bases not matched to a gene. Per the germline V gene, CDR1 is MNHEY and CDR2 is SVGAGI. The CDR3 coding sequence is TGTGCCAGCACCGACAGGGGTAATCCCTATGGCTACACCTTC. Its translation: CASTDRGNPYGYTF.

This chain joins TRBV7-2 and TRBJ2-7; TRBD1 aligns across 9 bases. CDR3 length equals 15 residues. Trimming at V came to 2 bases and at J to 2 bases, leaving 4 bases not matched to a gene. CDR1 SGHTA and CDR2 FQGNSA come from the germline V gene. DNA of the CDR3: TGTGCCAGCAGCTTAAACAGGGGGCAGGCCTACGAGCAGTACTTC. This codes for CASSLNRGQAYEQYF.

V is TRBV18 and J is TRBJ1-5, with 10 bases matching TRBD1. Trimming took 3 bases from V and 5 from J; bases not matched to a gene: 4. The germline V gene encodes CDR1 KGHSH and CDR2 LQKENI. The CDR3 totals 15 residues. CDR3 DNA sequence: TGTGCCAGCTCACCGATGGGGACAGGGGATCAGCCCCAGCATTTT. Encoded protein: CASSPMGTGDQPQHF. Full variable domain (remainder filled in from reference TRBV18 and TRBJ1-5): NAGVMQNPRHLVRRRGQEARLRCSPMKGHSHVYWYRQLPEEGLKFMVYLQKENIIDESGMPKERFSAEFPKEGPSILRIQQVVRGDSAAYFCASSPMGTGDQPQHFGDGTRLSIL.

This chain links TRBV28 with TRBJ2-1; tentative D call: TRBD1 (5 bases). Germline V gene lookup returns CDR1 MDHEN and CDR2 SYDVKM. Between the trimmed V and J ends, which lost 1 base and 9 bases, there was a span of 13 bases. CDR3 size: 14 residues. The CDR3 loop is CASSLFRQNSEQFF. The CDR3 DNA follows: TGTGCCAGCAGTTTATTCAGACAGAACTCTGAGCAGTTCTTC.

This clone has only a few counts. The CDR3 DNA follows: TGTGCCAGCAGTTCTCCGGGACAGGGACACTATGGCTACACCTTC. It specifies CASSSPGQGHYGYTF. The rearrangement links TRBV6-5 to TRBJ1-2; TRBD1 matches at 9 bases. The trim removed 4 bases at V and 3 bases at J, leaving 6 bases unmatched. The length of the CDR3 is 15 residues. Germline V gene data show CDR1 as MNHEY and CDR2 as SVGAGI.

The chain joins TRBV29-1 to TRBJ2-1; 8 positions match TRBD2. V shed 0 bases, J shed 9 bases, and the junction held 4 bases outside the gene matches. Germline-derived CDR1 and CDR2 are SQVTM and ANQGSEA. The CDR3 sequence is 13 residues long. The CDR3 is CSVEEGRGGEQFF. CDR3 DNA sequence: TGCAGCGTTGAAGAGGGCCGGGGGGGTGAGCAGTTCTTC.

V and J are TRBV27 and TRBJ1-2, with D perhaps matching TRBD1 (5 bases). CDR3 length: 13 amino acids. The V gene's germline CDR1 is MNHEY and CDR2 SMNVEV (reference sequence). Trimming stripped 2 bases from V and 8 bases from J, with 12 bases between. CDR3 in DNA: TGTGCCAGCAGTTTAGACAGCTCGGCGGGCTACACCTTC. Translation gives CASSLDSSAGYTF.

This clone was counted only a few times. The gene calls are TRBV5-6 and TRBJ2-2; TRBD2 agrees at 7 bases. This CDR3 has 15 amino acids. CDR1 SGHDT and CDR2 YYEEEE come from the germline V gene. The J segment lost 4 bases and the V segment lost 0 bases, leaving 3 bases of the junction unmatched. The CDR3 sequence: CASSLVAGATGELFF. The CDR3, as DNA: TGTGCCAGCAGCTTGGTAGCGGGTGCCACCGGGGAGCTGTTTTTT.

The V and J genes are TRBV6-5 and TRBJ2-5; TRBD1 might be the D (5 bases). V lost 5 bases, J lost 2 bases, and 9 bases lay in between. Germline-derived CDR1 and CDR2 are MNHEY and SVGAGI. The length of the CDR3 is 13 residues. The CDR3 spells CASSRTPQETQYF. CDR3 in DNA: TGTGCCAGCAGTAGGACACCTCAAGAGACCCAGTACTTC.

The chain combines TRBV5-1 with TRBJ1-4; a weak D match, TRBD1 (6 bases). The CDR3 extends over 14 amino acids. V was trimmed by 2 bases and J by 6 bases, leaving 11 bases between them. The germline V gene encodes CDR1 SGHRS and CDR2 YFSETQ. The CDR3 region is CASSLGGLDEKLFF. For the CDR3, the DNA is TGCGCCAGCAGCTTAGGGGGTCTGGATGAAAAACTGTTTTTT.

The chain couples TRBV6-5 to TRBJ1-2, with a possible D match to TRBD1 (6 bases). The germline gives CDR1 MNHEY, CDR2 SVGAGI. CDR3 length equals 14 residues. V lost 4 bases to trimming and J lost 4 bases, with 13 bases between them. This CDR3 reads CASSLDSGLYGYTF. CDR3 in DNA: TGTGCCAGCAGTTTGGACAGTGGGCTCTATGGCTACACCTTC.

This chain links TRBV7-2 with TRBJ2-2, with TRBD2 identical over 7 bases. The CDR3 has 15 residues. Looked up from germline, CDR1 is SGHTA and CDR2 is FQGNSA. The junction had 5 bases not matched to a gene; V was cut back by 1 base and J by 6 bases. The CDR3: CASSLVTGRAGELFF. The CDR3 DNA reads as TGTGCCAGCAGCTTAGTAACGGGGAGGGCCGGGGAGCTGTTTTTT.

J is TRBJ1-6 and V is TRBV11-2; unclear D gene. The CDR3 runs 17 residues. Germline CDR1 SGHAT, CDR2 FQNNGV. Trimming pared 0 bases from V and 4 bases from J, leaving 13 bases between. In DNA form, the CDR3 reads TGTGCCAGCAGCTTAGATCGGGGAGTTCGTTATAATTCACCCCTCCACTTT. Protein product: CASSLDRGVRYNSPLHF.

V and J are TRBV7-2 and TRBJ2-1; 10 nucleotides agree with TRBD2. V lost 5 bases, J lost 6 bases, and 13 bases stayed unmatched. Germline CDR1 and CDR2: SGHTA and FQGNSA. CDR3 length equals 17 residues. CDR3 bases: TGTGCCAGCAGCCATTGGCTAGCGGGGGCTTACGGCAATGAGCAGTTCTTC. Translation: CASSHWLAGAYGNEQFF.

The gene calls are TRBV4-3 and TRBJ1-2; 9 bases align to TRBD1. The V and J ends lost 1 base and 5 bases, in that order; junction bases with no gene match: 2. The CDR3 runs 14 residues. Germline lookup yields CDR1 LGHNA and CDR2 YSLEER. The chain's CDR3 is CASSQVDRGYGYTF. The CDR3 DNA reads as TGCGCCAGCAGCCAAGTTGACAGGGGGTATGGCTACACCTTC.

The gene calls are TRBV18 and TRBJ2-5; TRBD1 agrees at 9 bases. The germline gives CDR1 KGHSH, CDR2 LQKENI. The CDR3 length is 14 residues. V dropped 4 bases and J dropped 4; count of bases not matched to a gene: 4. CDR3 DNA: TGTGCCAGCTCACGCGGGACAGGGCGAGAGACCCAGTACTTC. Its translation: CASSRGTGRETQYF.

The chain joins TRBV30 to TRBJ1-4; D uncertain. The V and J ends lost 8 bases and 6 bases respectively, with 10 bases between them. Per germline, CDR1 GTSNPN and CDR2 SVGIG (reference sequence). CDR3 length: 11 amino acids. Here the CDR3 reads CALSLDEKLFF. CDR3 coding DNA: TGTGCCCTATCCCTGGATGAAAAACTGTTTTTT.

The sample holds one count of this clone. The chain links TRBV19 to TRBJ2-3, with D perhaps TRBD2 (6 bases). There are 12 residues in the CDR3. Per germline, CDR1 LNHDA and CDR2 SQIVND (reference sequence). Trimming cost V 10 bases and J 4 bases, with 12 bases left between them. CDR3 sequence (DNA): TGTGCCACCCGGGGGAGAGCAGATACGCAGTATTTT. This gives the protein CATRGRADTQYF.

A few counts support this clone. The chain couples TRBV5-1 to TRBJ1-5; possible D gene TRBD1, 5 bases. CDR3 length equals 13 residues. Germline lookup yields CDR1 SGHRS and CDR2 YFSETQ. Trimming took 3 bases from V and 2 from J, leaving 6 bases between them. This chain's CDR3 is CASSWGGNQPQHF. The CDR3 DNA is TGCGCCAGCAGCTGGGGGGGCAATCAGCCCCAGCATTTT.

The CDR3 DNA reads as TGTGCCAGTAAGAGCGGACCCTACAATGAGCAGTTCTTC. Translation: CASKSGPYNEQFF. The chain carries TRBV19 and TRBJ2-1; D is possibly TRBD2 (5 bases). The V end was cut by 7 bases, the J end by 2 bases, with 9 bases between. The CDR3 loop spans 13 amino acids. Germline values: CDR1 LNHDA, CDR2 SQIVND (reference sequence).

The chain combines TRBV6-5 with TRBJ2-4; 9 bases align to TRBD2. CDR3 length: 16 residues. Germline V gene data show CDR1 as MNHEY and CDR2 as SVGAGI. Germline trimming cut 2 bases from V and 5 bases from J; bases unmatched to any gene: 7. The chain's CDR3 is CASSYGLAGTENIQYF. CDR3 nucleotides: TGTGCCAGCAGTTACGGTCTAGCGGGGACCGAAAACATTCAGTACTTC.

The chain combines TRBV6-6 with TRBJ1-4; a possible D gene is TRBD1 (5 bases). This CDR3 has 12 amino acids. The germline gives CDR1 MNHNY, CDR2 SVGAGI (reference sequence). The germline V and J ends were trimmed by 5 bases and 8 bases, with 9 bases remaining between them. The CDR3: CASSRRGEKLFF. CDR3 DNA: TGTGCCAGCAGTCGACGGGGGGAAAAACTGTTTTTT.

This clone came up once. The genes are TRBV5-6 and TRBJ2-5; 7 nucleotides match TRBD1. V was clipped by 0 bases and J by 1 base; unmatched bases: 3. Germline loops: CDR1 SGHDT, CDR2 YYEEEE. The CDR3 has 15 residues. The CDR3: CASSLGQGPQETQYF. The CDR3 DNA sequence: TGTGCCAGCAGCTTGGGACAGGGCCCCCAAGAGACCCAGTACTTC.

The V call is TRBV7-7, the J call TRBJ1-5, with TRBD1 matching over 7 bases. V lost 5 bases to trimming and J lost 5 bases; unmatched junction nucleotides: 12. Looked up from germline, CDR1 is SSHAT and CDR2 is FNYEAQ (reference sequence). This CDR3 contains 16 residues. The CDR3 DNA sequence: TGTGCCAGCAGCGGACCGGGACAGTTAAGCGATCAGCCCCAGCATTTT. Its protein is CASSGPGQLSDQPQHF.

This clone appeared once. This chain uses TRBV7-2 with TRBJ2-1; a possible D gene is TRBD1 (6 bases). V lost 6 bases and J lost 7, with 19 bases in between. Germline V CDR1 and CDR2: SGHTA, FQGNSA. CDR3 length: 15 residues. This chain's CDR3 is CASSNPGQGENEQFF. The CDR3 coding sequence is TGTGCCAGCAGTAACCCGGGACAAGGCGAAAATGAGCAGTTCTTC.

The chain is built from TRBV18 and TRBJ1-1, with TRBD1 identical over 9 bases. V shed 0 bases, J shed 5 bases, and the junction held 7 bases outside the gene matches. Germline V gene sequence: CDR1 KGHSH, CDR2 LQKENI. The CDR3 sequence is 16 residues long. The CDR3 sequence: CASSPPGTGRLTEAFF. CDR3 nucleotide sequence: TGTGCCAGCTCACCACCAGGGACAGGGCGTTTAACTGAAGCTTTCTTT.

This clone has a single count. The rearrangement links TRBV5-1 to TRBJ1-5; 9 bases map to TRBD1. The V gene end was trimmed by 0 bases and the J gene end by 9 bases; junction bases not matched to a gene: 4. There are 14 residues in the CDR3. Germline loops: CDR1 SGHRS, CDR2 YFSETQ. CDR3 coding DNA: TGCGCCAGCAGCTTGGGGACAGGGGTCCCGCCCCAGCATTTT. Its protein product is CASSLGTGVPPQHF.

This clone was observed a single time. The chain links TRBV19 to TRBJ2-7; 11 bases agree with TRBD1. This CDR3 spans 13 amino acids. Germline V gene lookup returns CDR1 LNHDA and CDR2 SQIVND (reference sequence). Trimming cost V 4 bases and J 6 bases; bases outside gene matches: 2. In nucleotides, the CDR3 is TGTGCCAGTAGTAGGGACAGGGGGGCCGAGCAGTACTTC. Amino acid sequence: CASSRDRGAEQYF. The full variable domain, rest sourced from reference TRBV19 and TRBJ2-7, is DGGITQSPKYLFRKEGQNVTLSCEQNLNHDAMYWYRQDPGQGLRLIYYSQIVNDFQKGDIAEGYSVSREKKESFPLTVTSAQKNPTAFYLCASSRDRGAEQYFGPGTRLTVT.

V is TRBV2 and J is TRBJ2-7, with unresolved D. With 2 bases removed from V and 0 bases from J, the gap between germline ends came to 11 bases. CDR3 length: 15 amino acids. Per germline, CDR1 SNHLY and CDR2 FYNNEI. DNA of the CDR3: TGTGCCAGCAGTGAAATGAGTAGTATCTCCTACGAGCAGTACTTC. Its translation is CASSEMSSISYEQYF.